The source of this T cell receptor (beta chain) is a study of blood T cells in healthy people across ages. A J-beta primer mix and a sample-barcoded 5' primer were used in a second PCR of about 7 to 11 cycles. TCRdb reprocessed the 5' RACE reads via MiXCR and lists one record per CDR3 protein. The data hold 500,000 to 600,000 distinct CDR3 sequences, with 25% to 30% observed a single time. The sample comprised blood. The source is a woman aged 70-85 years in good health.

CDR3: CASSEAGRGTGELFF. CDR3 DNA: TGTGCCAGCAGCGAGGCGGGGAGGGGCACCGGGGAGCTGTTTTTT. The rearrangement uses TRBV9 and TRBJ2-2, with 7 positions matching TRBD2. This CDR3 has 15 residues. Trimming took 3 bases from V and 4 from J; bases not matched to a gene: 6. In germline, CDR1 is SGDLS, CDR2 YYNGEE.